These 10 T cell receptor beta chains were all obtained from the same sample, sequenced in a study of T cell repertoires in cytomegalovirus infection. For these TCRs, the target antigens are not known. One entry per CDR3 protein results from TCRdb running MiXCR on the reads. The sample yields about 280,000 distinct CDR3 sequences, 20% to 25% seen once. Here the sequenced sample was cultured PBMCs, taken from culture after CMV antigen stimulation. These receptor sequences come from a human donor in good health (CMV status not recorded). Some clones in this sample may be carry-over from other donors' samples.

This clonotype has a count of ten or more. The V and J genes are TRBV7-8 and TRBJ1-5, with D perhaps TRBD1 (6 bases). CDR3 length: 15 amino acids. Trimming pared 1 base from V and 7 bases from J, leaving 14 bases between. The germline V gene encodes CDR1 SGHVS and CDR2 FQNEAQ. The CDR3 protein is CASSLDAQGRQPQHF. CDR3 nucleotides: TGTGCCAGCAGCTTAGACGCCCAGGGGAGGCAGCCCCAGCATTTT.

This clonotype was observed at least ten times. J is TRBJ2-7 and V is TRBV7-2, with D perhaps matching TRBD2 (6 bases). V was clipped by 1 base and J by 5 bases, with 15 bases between them. The CDR3 is 15 residues long. Germline V gene lookup returns CDR1 SGHTA and CDR2 FQGNSA. As DNA, the CDR3 is TGTGCCAGCAGCTTAGAAGGGGACTGGGGTGACGAGCAGTACTTC. Translating gives CASSLEGDWGDEQYF. Based on the CDR3 plus reference TRBV7-2 and TRBJ2-7, the full variable domain is GAGVSQSPSNKVTEKGKDVELRCDPISGHTALYWYRQSLGQGLEFLIYFQGNSAPDKSGLPSDRFSAERTGGSVSTLTIQRTQQEDSAVYLCASSLEGDWGDEQYFGPGTRLTVT.

Only a few counts were recorded for this clonotype. The chain combines TRBV5-4 with TRBJ2-1; possible D gene TRBD2, 5 bases. Germline-derived CDR1 and CDR2 are SGHNT and YYREEE (reference sequence). The V end was cut by 3 bases, the J end by 0 bases, with 7 bases between. This CDR3 spans 14 amino acids. The CDR3 bases are TGTGCCAGCAGCTGGACTGCCTCCTACAATGAGCAGTTCTTC. Its protein is CASSWTASYNEQFF.

In this sample, this clonotype turned up a few times. The chain recombines TRBV4-1 with TRBJ1-5; a possible D gene is TRBD1 (5 bases). In germline, CDR1 is MGHRA, CDR2 YSYEKL. V was clipped by 5 bases and J by 4 bases, with 12 bases between them. The CDR3 has 14 residues. CDR3 nucleotides: TGCGCCAGCAGCGGTGAGGGGCAGAATCAGCCCCAGCATTTT. Protein sequence: CASSGEGQNQPQHF.

This clonotype was observed many times. The V gene is TRBV19, the J gene TRBJ2-3, with TRBD2 identical over 9 bases. Germline V CDR1 and CDR2: LNHDA, SQIVND (reference sequence). Losses at the gene ends were 5 bases for V and 2 bases for J; bases not matched to a gene: 8. The CDR3 consists of 16 residues. CDR3 amino acids: CASSVIAGVDTDTQYF. The CDR3 nucleotides read TGTGCCAGTAGTGTAATAGCGGGAGTCGACACAGATACGCAGTATTTT. The variable domain in full, with the rest retrieved from reference TRBV19 and TRBJ2-3, is DGGITQSPKYLFRKEGQNVTLSCEQNLNHDAMYWYRQDPGQGLRLIYYSQIVNDFQKGDIAEGYSVSREKKESFPLTVTSAQKNPTAFYLCASSVIAGVDTDTQYFGPGTRLTVL.

This chain joins TRBV7-9 and TRBJ2-5, with 10 positions matching TRBD2. This CDR3 region has 15 residues. With 5 bases clipped from V and 1 base from J, the junction kept 4 bases outside the gene matches. The germline CDR1 and CDR2 sequences are SEHNR and FQNEAQ (reference sequence). CDR3 in amino acids: CASSARTSGQETQYF. The CDR3 DNA sequence: TGTGCCAGCAGCGCTCGGACTAGCGGCCAAGAGACCCAGTACTTC.

This clonotype was recorded a few times. V gene TRBV7-2 combines with J gene TRBJ2-7, with TRBD2 matching over 7 bases. Per germline, CDR1 SGHTA and CDR2 FQGNSA. The CDR3 is made up of 14 amino acids. V lost 8 bases and J lost 4; bases outside the gene matches: 11. Here the CDR3 reads CASQGVGRGYEQYF. The CDR3 bases are TGTGCCAGCCAGGGAGTTGGGCGGGGGTACGAGCAGTACTTC.

This clonotype was seen ten or more times. The chain combines TRBV6-5 with TRBJ1-5; D not certain. The CDR3 spans 14 residues. Trimming took off 10 bases at V and 4 bases at J, with 17 bases between the two ends. The germline V gene has CDR1 MNHEY and CDR2 SVGAGI. The CDR3 coding sequence is TGTGCCACTAAAATAGGGCGTTGGAATCAGCCCCAGCATTTT. Amino acid sequence: CATKIGRWNQPQHF.

This clonotype was seen repeatedly, ten times or more. The chain joins TRBV6-2 or TRBV6-3 to TRBJ1-5; 7 bases line up with TRBD1. The V segment lost 6 bases and the J segment 7 bases; nucleotides outside the gene matches: 9. This CDR3 spans 14 amino acids. In germline, CDR1 is MNHEY, CDR2 SVGEGT. The CDR3 protein is CASRRTGGNQPQHF. In nucleotides, the CDR3 is TGTGCCAGCAGAAGGACAGGAGGGAACCAGCCCCAGCATTTT.

At least ten counts were recorded for this clonotype. This chain links TRBV12-3 or TRBV12-4 with TRBJ1-1; 7 bases align to TRBD1. This CDR3 is 17 amino acids long. With V trimmed by 8 bases and J by 4 bases, 19 bases remained unmatched. Here the CDR3 DNA reads TGTGCCAGCTTCCCTTCGAGCGGTAGGGGGCAGGGCACTGAAGCTTTCTTT. It translates to CASFPSSGRGQGTEAFF.